The 6 T cell receptor beta chains listed next were all sequenced from one sample in a study of cytomegalovirus exposure and HLA in healthy donors. The PCR made use of 60 Vbeta and 13 Jbeta primers. The assay was immunoSEQ multiplex PCR, and TCRdb's table has in-frame clones only and misses some. Of 120,000 to 150,000 clones in the sample, around 83% are singletons; the top ten hold less than 1.5%. Sample: PBMCs. Receptors were obtained from a male donor in good health and CMV-seropositive.

V and J are TRBV6-1 and TRBJ2-3, with a weak D call TRBD1 (6 bases). The CDR3 is made up of 14 amino acids. Germline loops: CDR1 MNHNS, CDR2 SASEGT. V lost 1 base and J 7 bases, leaving 12 bases between the germline ends. CDR3 nucleotides: TGTGCCAGCAGTGAAGGAGGGACACTTTATACGCAGTATTTT. Protein product: CASSEGGTLYTQYF.

The rearrangement joins TRBV7-9 to TRBJ2-5, with TRBD2 identical over 7 bases. TRBJ2-7 matches the DNA end more closely, so the J call is doubtful. Germline lookup yields CDR1 SEHNR and CDR2 FQNEAQ (reference sequence). This CDR3 is 14 amino acids long. CDR3 residues: CASSLGSGEYEQYF. CDR3 sequence (DNA): TGTGCCAGCAGCTTAGGGAGCGGGGAATACGAGCAGTACTTC.

The CDR3 region is CASSQGILYEQYF. Here the CDR3 DNA reads TGTGCCAGCAGTCAGGGGATCCTCTACGAGCAGTACTTC. V gene TRBV6-5 combines with J gene TRBJ2-5; weak D call: TRBD1 (6 bases). With the DNA end fitting TRBJ2-7 better, the J assignment may be wrong. Germline values: CDR1 MNHEY, CDR2 SVGAGI. The CDR3 totals 13 residues.

The table lists this clone with a count of one. The V and J genes are TRBV6-1 and TRBJ1-1, with D possibly being TRBD1 (6 bases). This CDR3 is 11 amino acids long. Germline values: CDR1 MNHNS, CDR2 SASEGT. The germline V and J ends were trimmed by 5 bases and 5 bases, with 6 bases remaining between them. CDR3 loop: CASSRGTEAFF. DNA for the CDR3: TGTGCCAGCAGTAGGGGGACTGAAGCTTTCTTT.

In this sample, this clone turned up a few times. The gene calls are TRBV7-9 and TRBJ1-2; possible D gene TRBD1, 6 bases. The germline V and J ends were trimmed by 1 base and 8 bases, with 14 bases remaining between them. The CDR3 spans 14 residues. CDR1 and CDR2 from the germline V gene are SEHNR and FQNEAQ (reference sequence). The CDR3 DNA is TGTGCCAGCAGCTTAGTGGGTGAGGGGGAAGGCTACACCTTC. Its protein product is CASSLVGEGEGYTF.

The CDR3 region has the DNA TGTGCCAGCAGCGTAGGGGACACCAACACTGAAGCTTTCTTT. The encoded protein is CASSVGDTNTEAFF. J is TRBJ1-1 and V is TRBV9; perhaps TRBD1 as D (6 bases). The CDR3 spans 14 residues. Trimming cost V 0 bases and J 2 bases, with 8 bases left between them. CDR1 and CDR2 from the germline V gene are SGDLS and YYNGEE.